This T cell receptor (beta chain) was captured by sequencing in a study of cytomegalovirus exposure and HLA in healthy donors (dated by TCRdb to the late 2010s). Looking at the study overall: An earlier analysis of approximately 640 of the donors reported approximately 300 Gb of sequence data and more than 90 million unique TCR beta sequences from 150 million to 200 million T cells. Roughly 300 gigabases of sequencing data and approximately 92 million unique TCR sequences made up an early release that covered several hundred HLA-typed donors. Of the approximately 400 genotyped donors, approximately 83% fell in the genetic ancestry cluster associated with self-reported Caucasian donors. The study aimed to test whether signatures of past pathogen exposure could be identified by cataloging public T cell receptors. The T cell repertoires of around 670 subjects were profiled by immunosequencing and related to cytomegalovirus serostatus. Along with the approximately 650-subject first cohort, a separate validation cohort of over 90 different subjects was used. To predict cytomegalovirus infection status, the study combined high-throughput TCR immunosequencing, statistical association of individual TCRs with disease status, and machine learning. To study patterns of TCR occurrence, a later analysis re-analyzed previously published TCR beta repertoires from several hundred donors and added high-resolution HLA genotyping. The later analysis used no new phenotypic data to find candidate immune exposures, relying instead on TCR beta sequences and their occurrence across donors. In an earlier analysis of several hundred of the donors, high-throughput TCR beta sequencing was used to judge whether each TCR beta V gene segment behaved as functional or pseudogenic. Donor age, sex, ethnicity and CMV serostatus were compiled together with the repertoire data. In a later genetic analysis, genome-wide SNP genotypes for 398 of the 666 donors were used, and that subset was treated as a discovery cohort. Every repertoire in the discovery cohort had been generated on one and the same sequencing platform. HLA typing covered class I and class II loci at four-digit resolution. Typing coverage varied by locus: 629-630 donors for A, B, C, DRB1 and DQB1; around 560 for DQA1; about 570 for DPA1; around 490 for DPB1. Several DR-DQ haplotypes were treated as single units for association and clustering because of strong linkage in the cohort. Across 300 to 400 genotyped donors of the cohort, an average of roughly 250,000 unique TCR beta nucleotide sequences per donor were sequenced, and roughly a sixth of those sequences were non-productive. Here is what the overall study found, with its caveats: Correlated functional status among segregating V segments might be attributable to linkage disequilibrium, but an unknown experimental factor could not be ruled out. At a false discovery rate of 0.05, a later analysis linked 15,000 to 20,000 TCR beta sequences to specific HLA alleles. Compared with the approximately 600-donor mean, donors in an Asian-associated ancestry cluster had fewer N-insertions in productive TCRs, according to a later genetic analysis. Several of the top co-occurrence clusters appeared to be linked to parvovirus B19, influenza, CMV and Epstein-Barr virus, according to a later analysis. According to the authors, the approach could potentially be generalized to other disease states and immunological phenotypes. V-gene and J-gene trimming of TCR beta chains was associated with a missense DCLRE1C variant in a later genetic analysis, and the association was replicated in an independent cohort. The classifier was reported to diagnose cytomegalovirus status with high specificity and sensitivity in both the original cohort and the validation cohort. Because some donors lacked HLA typing at each locus, the association tests relied only on the typed subset. Most TCR sequences were seen in very few donors, while some public TCRs were found in many individuals. According to a later analysis, most CMV-associated TCR beta chains appeared to be HLA-restricted, and the HLA associations seemed to be driven largely by CMV exposure. Because counts were too low, about 15 rarely observed V segments, including chromosome 9 orphons, were left out of the earlier analysis of roughly 600 of the donors. In an earlier analysis of around 600 of the donors, most TCR beta V segments were observed in productive rearrangements about 90% or about 30% of the time, broadly matching IMGT annotations. When HLA alleles, especially DR and DQ, strongly co-occurred, attributing TCR associations to individual alleles was difficult. CMV serostatus was the only immune exposure information available for the cohort. A few of the identified cytomegalovirus-associated TCR beta chains were confirmed in vitro to be specific for cytomegalovirus antigens. In this cohort, only TCR beta chains were sequenced, and detectable features were limited by the absence of alpha or paired-chain data. Some IMGT-functional V segments, including TRBV6-2 and TRBV6-3, could not be distinguished by the 87-base-pair reads and were therefore excluded. A further reported finding was that TCR beta sequences accurately predicted the HLA-A and HLA-B alleles for most subjects in the first cohort. The sequencing pipeline was judged likely to have produced a cluster of highly shared sequence variants as a technical artifact. A later analysis found that TCR association rates varied across HLA loci, with DRB1 alleles showing the most associated TCRs and HLA-C alleles the fewest. Presence/absence analyses assumed roughly uniform sequencing depth across donors, an assumption that may not hold. In a later analysis, HLA-associated TCR beta chains were found to be more clonally expanded and to have lower generation probabilities than equally common non-associated chains. The study gave a list of 150 to 200 TCR beta chains associated with cytomegalovirus.

The cohort was made up of under 800 healthy bone marrow donors. Cohort members were all nominally healthy when sampled, although unrecorded immune exposures were likely present. The donor was CMV seronegative and was included in the group of 352 seronegative cohort members. Every donor gave a peripheral blood sample, and the peripheral blood mononuclear cells from that sample were used for TCR beta sequencing. Genomic DNA extraction from the blood cell samples was performed with the Qiagen DNeasy Blood Extraction Kit. V lost 6 bases and J lost 1 base; the stretch between them is 10 bases long. From the cysteine up to the phenylalanine, the CDR3 has a length of 13 residues. Only CDR3 DNA remains: 39 bases, in frame from the first base. The germline V gene (reference sequence) yields LNHDA for CDR1 and SQIVND for CDR2. On this clone: It has no known antigen specificity.

To prepare the library, the immunoSEQ multiplex PCR assay was applied. For the multiplex PCR, a mixture combining 60 forward primers for TCR Vbeta segments and 13 reverse primers for TCR Jbeta segments was used. Amplification of the CDR3 region of rearranged TCR beta genes was performed with a multiplex PCR assay on genomic DNA. The Illumina HiSeq System was used to sequence the amplified TCR beta libraries as 87-base-pair reads. Processing in the source paper ran as follows. A later analysis counted 75 million to 100 million unique TCR beta chains across the 700 or so repertoires, and 9 million to 14 million of these chains were shared by at least two donors. Raw reads were error-corrected and collapsed into unique sequences with a nearest-neighbor algorithm that merged closely related sequences to remove PCR and sequencing errors. V, D and J gene segments were assigned by aligning CDR3 sequences to IMGT reference sequences. For a sequence to be retained, at least a six-nucleotide match to both a V gene segment and a J gene segment was required. A rearrangement was called productive if the CDR3 had no stop codons and remained in frame with V and J, and every other rearrangement was called non-productive. CDR3 was defined according to IMGT convention as the region running from the second conserved V-encoded cysteine to the conserved J-encoded phenylalanine. In an earlier analysis of 500 to 650 of the donors, sequences lacking an unambiguous match to a single V gene segment were excluded. An earlier analysis of a few hundred of the donors called V segments functional above 56.7% productive rearrangements and segregating when the between-donor standard deviation exceeded 5%. A statistical classification framework was built to diagnose cytomegalovirus status from the catalog of TCR beta chain sequences. In a later analysis, TCR nucleotide sequences were compared against IMGT/GENE-DB human TR gene sequences so that V and J genes could be assigned. The TCRdist pipeline was used in a later analysis to assign CDR3 sequences and most-parsimonious VDJ recombination scenarios. In a later analysis, each TCR beta chain was defined by its CDR3 amino acid sequence together with its V-gene family, and reads lacking a unique V-gene family were excluded. To address suspected cross-contamination and a sequencing artifact, a later analysis removed over 500 highly shared, low-generation-probability nucleotide sequences. A later analysis calculated a clonal expansion index for each public chain from normalized within-repertoire ranks of inferred template counts. In a later analysis, generation probabilities were computed using a VDJ recombination model fitted to out-of-frame rearrangements, and the results were checked against IGoR. In a later analysis, hypergeometric tests were used to score TCR-TCR, TCR-HLA and TCR-CMV co-occurrence, with a repertoire-size bias correction applied to TCR pairs. A later analysis estimated false discovery rates by permuting HLA or CMV assignments 20 times. In a later analysis, co-occurring TCRs were grouped using DBSCAN, with TCRdist sequence similarity added in when clustering inside HLA-allele-positive subsets. Repertoires with fewer than 30,000 or more than 120,000 public chains were left out of co-occurrence clustering, as were several repertoires with anomalous nucleotide sharing. Entries here come from immuneACCESS through TCRdb and include only in-frame sequences with V and J called. Some clones fail to appear in such tables; in the studies checked, an unresolved V gene covers under half of the shortfall, and the cause of the remainder is unknown. V and J calls and clone size are as listed in that table; D and trimming were resolved from the DNA. This sample's listing comprises fewer than 100,000 clones. The top ten hold approximately 0.63% of the sample.

The V and J segments used are TRBV19 and TRBJ2-7; no D gene call is confident. The sample consisted of PBMCs. The sequence came from a man aged 50-59 years in good health and CMV-seronegative. The bases are TGTGCCAGTAGAAATGGGCCGTCCTACGAGCAGTACTTC. This codes for CASRNGPSYEQYF.